This T cell receptor beta chain derives from a study of T cells in Graves' hyperthyroidism and ophthalmopathy (dated by TCRdb to the late 2010s). Concerning the study at large: Peripheral blood samples were taken at initial diagnosis, before any treatment was given. TCR V-J signatures able to tell the groups apart were searched for in a discovery cohort of some 97 patients, of whom more than 40 had Graves' ophthalmopathy and about 55 had stable Graves' hyperthyroidism. Whether ophthalmopathy could be predicted prospectively was tested in an independent validation cohort made up of under 20 hyperthyroidism patients plus 17 patients who later progressed to ophthalmopathy. The approximately 95 discovery patients were divided at random into training and test sets in a 7:3 ratio. The study also compared thyroid tissue and blood T-cell repertoires from 5 to 7 Graves' hyperthyroidism patients. After sampling, hyperthyroidism patients received methimazole starting at 30 mg daily, and ophthalmopathy patients received high-dose intravenous methylprednisolone. According to the paper, TCR Vbeta CDR3 sequencing was carried out on approximately 140 peripheral blood samples, which came from 40 to 45 ophthalmopathy, approximately 78 hyperthyroidism and roughly 17 progressor patients. General conclusions and limits of the study: A 13 V-J signature model separated ophthalmopathy from stable hyperthyroidism, with 87.88% sensitivity and 81% to 83% specificity in cross-validation and 80%/75% in testing. During validation, the model predicted progression to ophthalmopathy a median of around six months ahead of onset, with almost 71% sensitivity and under 85% specificity. No statistical method was used to fix the sample size in advance, and group allocation was not hidden from the investigators. Most expanded thyroid clonotypes (frequency above 0.001) were also found in blood, which suggests that blood repertoires may mirror thyroid immune responses.

A remark on this clonotype: Its antigen is unknown. Base qualities are not recorded, but no much larger clone differs from it by a single base.

Graves' hyperthyroidism was defined as stable when no progression to ophthalmopathy occurred over 18 months of follow-up. Hyperthyroidism patients were aged 18 to 65 years and newly diagnosed, with disease duration of less than 2 months. Exclusion was applied to patients with uncontrolled infections, other autoimmune diseases, pregnancy or lactation. Diagnoses were established on the basis of clinical symptoms, serum thyroxine and TRAb, thyroid ultrasound, and orbital computed tomography. PBMCs were separated from approximately 10 ml of fresh peripheral blood using Ficoll-Paque density gradient centrifugation. Total RNA was extracted using Trizol reagent, and RNA quality was assessed on an Agilent 2100 Bioanalyzer. CDR1 and CDR2 were assigned from the germline V gene (reference sequence) as DFQATT and SNEGSKA. V and J lose 6 bases and 1 base, and a span of 18 bases separates them. The CDR3 spans 15 residues, from the cysteine through the phenylalanine. The entry retains the CDR3 DNA only, 45 bases that are in frame from base 1.

The TCR beta CDR3 regions were amplified from RNA transcripts. A first-round RT-PCR of the TCR CDR3 used the HTBI primer set with the Qiagen OneStep RT-PCR kit. The libraries were constructed in a second round of multiplex PCR and then size-selected and purified. Libraries were sequenced paired-end with 100 bp reads on an Illumina HiSeq2000. As for how the authors treated the data: SOAPnuke was used to process the raw data, throwing out any read that contained adapters or uncalled bases, had a mean Phred below 15, or lacked an exact constant-primer or identifier match. High-quality paired reads were merged with COPE v1.2.5, and unique nucleotide sequences were defined as clonotypes. MiTCR v1.1 was used to align the clonotypes against IMGT TRBV, TRBD and TRBJ reference segments. The analysis was restricted to V-J combinations with a frequency above 0.0001, which together covered around 99% of the repertoires. The TCS score was defined as F50 (clonal expansion) divided by E x V (chaos), with BLOSUM62-based TCRdist calculated between CDR3 peptides within each V-J. Welch's t-statistics and random forest reduced around 510 V-J features to under 15, which were used in a naive Bayes classifier (R e1071). Thyroid-blood repertoire similarity was quantified with the Morisita-Horn index. TCRdb itself trimmed the public reads at Q25 with fastp, ran MiXCR and retained productive beta chains. Here each entry gathers all rows of one CDR3 protein and keeps the most common genes and DNA. The V and J calls, along with clone size, are taken from TCRdb and not from the paper's own processing. The sample table contains just under 750,000 distinct CDR3 sequences; only one count was recorded for under 45% of them. The ten largest clones represent 30% to 40% of the sample.

The sequence was obtained from a woman aged 35 to 49 with Graves' hyperthyroidism. The sample consisted of blood. The chain joins TRBV20-1 to TRBJ2-5; TRBD2 is a possible D gene, resting on 7 matching bases. The DNA is as follows: TGCAGTGCCCAGGGGAAGCGGGGTGCCCAAGAGACCCAGTACTTC. Its translation reads: CSAQGKRGAQETQYF.